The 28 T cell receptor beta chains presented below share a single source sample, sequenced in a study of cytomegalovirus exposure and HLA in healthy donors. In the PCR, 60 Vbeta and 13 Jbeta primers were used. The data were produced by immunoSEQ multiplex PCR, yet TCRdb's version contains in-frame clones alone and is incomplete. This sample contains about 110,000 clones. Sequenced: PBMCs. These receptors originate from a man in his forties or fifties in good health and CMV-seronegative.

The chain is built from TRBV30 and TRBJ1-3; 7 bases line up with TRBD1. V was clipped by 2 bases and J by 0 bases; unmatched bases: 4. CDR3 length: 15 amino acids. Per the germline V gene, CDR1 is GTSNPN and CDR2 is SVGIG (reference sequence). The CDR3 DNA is TGTGCCTGGAGTACGGGACAGCACTCTGGAAACACCATATATTTT. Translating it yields CAWSTGQHSGNTIYF.

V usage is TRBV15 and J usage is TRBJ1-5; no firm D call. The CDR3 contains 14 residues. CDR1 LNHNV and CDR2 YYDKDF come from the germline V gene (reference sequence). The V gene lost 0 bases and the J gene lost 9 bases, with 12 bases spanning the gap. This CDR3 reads CATSRDRGLGPQHF. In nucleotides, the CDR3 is TGTGCCACCAGCAGAGATCGGGGTCTGGGGCCCCAGCATTTT. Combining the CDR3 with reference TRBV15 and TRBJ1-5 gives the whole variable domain DAMVIQNPRYQVTQFGKPVTLSCSQTLNHNVMYWYQQKSSQAPKLLFHYYDKDFNNEADTPDNFQSRRPNTSFCFLDIRSPGLGDTAMYLCATSRDRGLGPQHFGDGTRLSIL.

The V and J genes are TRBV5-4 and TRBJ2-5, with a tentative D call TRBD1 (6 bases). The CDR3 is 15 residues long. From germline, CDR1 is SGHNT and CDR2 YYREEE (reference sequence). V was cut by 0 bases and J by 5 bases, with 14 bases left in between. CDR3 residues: CASSLGPGEGETQYF. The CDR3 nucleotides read TGTGCCAGCAGCTTGGGGCCAGGGGAAGGGGAGACCCAGTACTTC.

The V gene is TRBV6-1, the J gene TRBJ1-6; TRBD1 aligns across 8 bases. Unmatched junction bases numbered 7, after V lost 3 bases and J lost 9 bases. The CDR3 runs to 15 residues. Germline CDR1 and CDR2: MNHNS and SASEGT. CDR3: CASSESRDRISPLHF. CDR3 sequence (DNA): TGTGCCAGCAGTGAGTCTAGGGACAGGATTTCACCCCTCCACTTT.

The CDR3 reads CASRTGADYGYTF. The CDR3 nucleotides are TGTGCCAGCCGGACAGGGGCTGACTATGGCTACACCTTC. The chain links TRBV7-9 to TRBJ1-2, with 9 bases identical to TRBD1. The V segment lost 8 bases and the J segment 3 bases; nucleotides outside the gene matches: 4. The CDR3 covers 13 residues. The germline CDR1 and CDR2 sequences are SEHNR and FQNEAQ (reference sequence).

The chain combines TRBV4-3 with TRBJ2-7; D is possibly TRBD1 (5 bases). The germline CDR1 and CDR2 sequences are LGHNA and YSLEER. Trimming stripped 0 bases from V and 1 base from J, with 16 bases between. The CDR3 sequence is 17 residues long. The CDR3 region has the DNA TGCGCCAGCAGCCAAGACCCCGTCAGGGTGGATTCCTACGAGCAGTACTTC. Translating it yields CASSQDPVRVDSYEQYF.

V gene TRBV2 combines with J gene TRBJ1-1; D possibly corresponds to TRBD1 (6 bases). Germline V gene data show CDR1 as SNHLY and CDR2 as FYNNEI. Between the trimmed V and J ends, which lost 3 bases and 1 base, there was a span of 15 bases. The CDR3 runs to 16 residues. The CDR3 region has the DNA TGTGCCAGCAGTGATTTTTCAGGGGATGCGAACACTGAAGCTTTCTTT. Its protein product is CASSDFSGDANTEAFF. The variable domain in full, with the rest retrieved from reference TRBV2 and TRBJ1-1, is EPEVTQTPSHQVTQMGQEVILRCVPISNHLYFYWYRQILGQKVEFLVSFYNNEISEKSEIFDDQFSVERPDGSNFTLKIRSTKLEDSAMYFCASSDFSGDANTEAFFGQGTRLTVV.

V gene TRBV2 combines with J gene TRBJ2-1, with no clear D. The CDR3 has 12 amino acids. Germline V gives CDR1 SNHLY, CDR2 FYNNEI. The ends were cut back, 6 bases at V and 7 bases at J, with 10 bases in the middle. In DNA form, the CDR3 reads TGTGCCAGCAGCCTACCCCCGAATGAGCAGTTCTTC. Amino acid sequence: CASSLPPNEQFF.

CDR3 loop: CASSIVRGPSTGELFF. CDR3 sequence (DNA): TGTGCCAGTAGTATAGTCAGGGGTCCGAGCACCGGGGAGCTGTTTTTT. The V gene is TRBV19, the J gene TRBJ2-2; a weak D match, TRBD1 (6 bases). The CDR3 runs 16 residues. The germline V and J ends were trimmed by 1 base and 4 bases, with 13 bases remaining between them. Per germline, CDR1 LNHDA and CDR2 SQIVND (reference sequence).

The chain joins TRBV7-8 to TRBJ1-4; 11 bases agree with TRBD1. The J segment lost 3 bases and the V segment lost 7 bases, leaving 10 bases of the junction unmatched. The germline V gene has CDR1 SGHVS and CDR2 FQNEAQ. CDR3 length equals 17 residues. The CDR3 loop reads CASTPGQGDLANEKLFF. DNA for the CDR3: TGTGCCAGCACCCCGGGACAGGGGGATTTGGCTAATGAAAAACTGTTTTTT.

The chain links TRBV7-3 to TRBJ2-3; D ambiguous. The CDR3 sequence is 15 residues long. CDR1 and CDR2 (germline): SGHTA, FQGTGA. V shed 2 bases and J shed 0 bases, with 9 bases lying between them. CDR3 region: CASSLSGYSTDTQYF. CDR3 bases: TGTGCCAGCAGCTTATCCGGTTATAGCACAGATACGCAGTATTTT.

CDR3 protein: CAGGQLGFYGYTF. The CDR3 DNA is TGTGCCGGCGGACAGCTCGGCTTCTATGGCTACACCTTC. V gene TRBV6-1 combines with J gene TRBJ1-2; D is perhaps TRBD1 (6 bases). Trimming removed 11 bases from V and 4 bases from J, with 17 bases in between. CDR1 and CDR2 from the germline V gene are MNHNS and SASEGT. The CDR3 sequence is 13 residues long.

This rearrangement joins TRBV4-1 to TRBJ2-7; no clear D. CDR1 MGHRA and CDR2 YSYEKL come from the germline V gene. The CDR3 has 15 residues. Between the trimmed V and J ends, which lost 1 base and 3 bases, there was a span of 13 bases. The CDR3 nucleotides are TGCGCCAGCAGCCAAGGAGGTTCGCCCATCTACGAGCAGTACTTC. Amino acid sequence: CASSQGGSPIYEQYF.

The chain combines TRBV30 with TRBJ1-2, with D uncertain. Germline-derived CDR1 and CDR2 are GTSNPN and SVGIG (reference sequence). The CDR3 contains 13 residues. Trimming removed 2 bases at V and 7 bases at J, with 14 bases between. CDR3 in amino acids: CAWSTTRGGGYTF. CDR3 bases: TGTGCCTGGAGTACCACCAGAGGCGGTGGCTACACCTTC.

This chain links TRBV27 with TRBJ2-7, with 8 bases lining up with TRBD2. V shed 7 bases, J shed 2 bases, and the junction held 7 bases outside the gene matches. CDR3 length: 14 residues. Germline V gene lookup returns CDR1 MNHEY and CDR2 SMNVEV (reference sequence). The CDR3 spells CASKRGGATYEQYF. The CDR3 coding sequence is TGTGCCAGCAAACGGGGGGGGGCAACCTACGAGCAGTACTTC.

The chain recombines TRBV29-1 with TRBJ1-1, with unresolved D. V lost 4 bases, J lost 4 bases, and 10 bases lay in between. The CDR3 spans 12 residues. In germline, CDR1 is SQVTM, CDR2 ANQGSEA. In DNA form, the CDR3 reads TGCAGCGTTGTACGAGGGAGCACTGAAGCTTTCTTT. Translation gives CSVVRGSTEAFF.

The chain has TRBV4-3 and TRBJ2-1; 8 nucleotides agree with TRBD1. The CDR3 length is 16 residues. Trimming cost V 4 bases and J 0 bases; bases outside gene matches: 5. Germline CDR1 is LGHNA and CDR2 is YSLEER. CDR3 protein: CASSPGTGYSYNEQFF. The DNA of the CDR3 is TGCGCCAGCAGCCCCGGGACAGGCTACTCCTACAATGAGCAGTTCTTC.

The CDR3 is CASSKRELYEQYF. For the CDR3, the DNA is TGTGCCTCCTCCAAGCGGGAGCTCTACGAGCAGTACTTC. The rearrangement uses TRBV6-5 and TRBJ2-7; 8 bases map to TRBD2. The V and J ends lost 11 bases and 3 bases, in that order; junction bases with no gene match: 9. The CDR3 has 13 residues. Germline CDR1 and CDR2: MNHEY and SVGAGI.

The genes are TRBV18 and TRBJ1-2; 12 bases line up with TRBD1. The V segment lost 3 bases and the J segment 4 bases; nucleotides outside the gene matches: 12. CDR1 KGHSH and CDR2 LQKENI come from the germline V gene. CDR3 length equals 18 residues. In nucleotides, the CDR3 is TGTGCCAGCTCACCTCTGCCCGGGGACAGGGGGCAGAGCTATGGCTACACCTTC. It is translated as CASSPLPGDRGQSYGYTF.

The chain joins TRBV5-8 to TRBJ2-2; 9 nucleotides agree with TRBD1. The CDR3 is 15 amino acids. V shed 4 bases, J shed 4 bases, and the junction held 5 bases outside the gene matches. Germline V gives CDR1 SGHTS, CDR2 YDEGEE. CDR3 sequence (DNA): TGTGCCAGCAGCCGATCGGACAGGGGCACCGGGGAGCTGTTTTTT. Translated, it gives CASSRSDRGTGELFF.

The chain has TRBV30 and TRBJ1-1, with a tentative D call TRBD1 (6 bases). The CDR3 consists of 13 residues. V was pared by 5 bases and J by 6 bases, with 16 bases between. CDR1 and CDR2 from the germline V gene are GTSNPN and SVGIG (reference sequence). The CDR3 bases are TGTGCCTGGTCCCTGGGGGGGGGCCCTGAAGCTTTCTTT. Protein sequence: CAWSLGGGPEAFF.

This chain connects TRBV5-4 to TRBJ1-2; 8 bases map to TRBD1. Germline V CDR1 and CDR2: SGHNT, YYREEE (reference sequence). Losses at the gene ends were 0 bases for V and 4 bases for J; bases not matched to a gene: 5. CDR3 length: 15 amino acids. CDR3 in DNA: TGTGCCAGCAGCTTGGCTGCAGGGGGCGCCTATGGCTACACCTTC. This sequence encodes CASSLAAGGAYGYTF.

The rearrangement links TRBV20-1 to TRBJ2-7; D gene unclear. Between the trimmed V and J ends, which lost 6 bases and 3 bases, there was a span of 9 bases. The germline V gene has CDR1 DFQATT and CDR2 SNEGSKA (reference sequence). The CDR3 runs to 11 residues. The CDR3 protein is CSASTDYEQYF. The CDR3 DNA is TGCAGTGCCAGTACCGACTACGAGCAGTACTTC.

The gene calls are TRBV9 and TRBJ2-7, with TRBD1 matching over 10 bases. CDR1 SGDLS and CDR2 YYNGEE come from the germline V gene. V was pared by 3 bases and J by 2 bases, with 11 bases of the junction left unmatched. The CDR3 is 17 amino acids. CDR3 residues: CASSEGDGGQGPYEQYF. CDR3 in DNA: TGTGCCAGCAGCGAGGGGGACGGGGGACAGGGGCCCTACGAGCAGTACTTC.

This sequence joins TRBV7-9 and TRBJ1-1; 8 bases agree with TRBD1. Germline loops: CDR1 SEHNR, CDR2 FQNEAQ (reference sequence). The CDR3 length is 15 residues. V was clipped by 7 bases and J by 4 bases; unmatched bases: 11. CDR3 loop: CASTIQGGRVTEAFF. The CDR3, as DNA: TGTGCCAGCACCATACAGGGGGGAAGGGTCACTGAAGCTTTCTTT.

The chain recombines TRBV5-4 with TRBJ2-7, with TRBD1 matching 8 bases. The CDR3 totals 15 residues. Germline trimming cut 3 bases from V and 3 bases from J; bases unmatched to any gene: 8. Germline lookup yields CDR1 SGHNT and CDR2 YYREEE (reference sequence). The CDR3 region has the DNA TGTGCCAGCAGCTCTGGTACAGGGGGAGTCTACGAGCAGTACTTC. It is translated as CASSSGTGGVYEQYF.

In DNA form, the CDR3 reads TGTGCCAGCAGCCCAATTGTGGCCAACGCTAACTATGGCTACACCTTC. Protein product: CASSPIVANANYGYTF. J is TRBJ1-2 and V is TRBV9, with D unresolved. Germline V gives CDR1 SGDLS, CDR2 YYNGEE. Trimming left V 4 bases short and J 0 bases short, with 16 bases between. The length of the CDR3 is 16 residues.

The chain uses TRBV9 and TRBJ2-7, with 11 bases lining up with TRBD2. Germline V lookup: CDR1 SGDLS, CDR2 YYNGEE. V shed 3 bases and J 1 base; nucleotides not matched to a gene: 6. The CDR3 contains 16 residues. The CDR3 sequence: CASSAGLAGVSYEQYF. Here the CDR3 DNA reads TGTGCCAGCAGCGCCGGACTAGCGGGTGTTTCCTACGAGCAGTACTTC.